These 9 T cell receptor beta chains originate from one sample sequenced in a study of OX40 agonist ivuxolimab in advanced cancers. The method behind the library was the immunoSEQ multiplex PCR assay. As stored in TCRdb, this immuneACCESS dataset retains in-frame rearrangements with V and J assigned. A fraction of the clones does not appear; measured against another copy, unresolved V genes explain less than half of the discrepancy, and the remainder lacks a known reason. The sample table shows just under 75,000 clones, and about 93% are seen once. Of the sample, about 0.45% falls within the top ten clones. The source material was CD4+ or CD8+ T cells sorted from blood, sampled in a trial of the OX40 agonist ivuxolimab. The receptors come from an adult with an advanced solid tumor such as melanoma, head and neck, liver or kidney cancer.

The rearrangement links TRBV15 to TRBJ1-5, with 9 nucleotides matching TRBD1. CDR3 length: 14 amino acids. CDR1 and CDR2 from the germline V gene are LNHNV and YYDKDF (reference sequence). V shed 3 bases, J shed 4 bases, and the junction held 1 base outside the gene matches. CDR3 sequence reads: CATSRDRGNQPQHF. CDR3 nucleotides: TGTGCCACCAGCAGGGACAGGGGTAATCAGCCCCAGCATTTT.

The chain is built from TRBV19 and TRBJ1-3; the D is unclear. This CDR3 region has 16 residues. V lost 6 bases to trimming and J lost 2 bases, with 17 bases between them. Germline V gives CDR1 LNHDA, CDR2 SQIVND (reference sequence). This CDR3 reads CASRQLDSSPGNTIYF. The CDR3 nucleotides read TGTGCCAGTAGGCAACTCGACTCCTCCCCTGGAAACACCATATATTTT.

The CDR3 region has the DNA TGTGCCAGCAGCCAAGACACATTTGGAAACACCATATATTTT. It yields the protein CASSQDTFGNTIYF. V gene TRBV14 combines with J gene TRBJ1-3; no firm D call. Germline CDR1 SGHDN, CDR2 FVKESK. The CDR3 is made up of 14 amino acids. V was cut by 0 bases and J by 3 bases, with 6 bases left in between.

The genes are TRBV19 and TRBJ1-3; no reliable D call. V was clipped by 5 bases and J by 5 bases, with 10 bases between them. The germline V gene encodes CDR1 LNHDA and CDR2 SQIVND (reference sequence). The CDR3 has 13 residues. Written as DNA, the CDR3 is TGTGCCAGTAGTCTCCCGGACCGAAACACCATATATTTT. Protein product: CASSLPDRNTIYF.

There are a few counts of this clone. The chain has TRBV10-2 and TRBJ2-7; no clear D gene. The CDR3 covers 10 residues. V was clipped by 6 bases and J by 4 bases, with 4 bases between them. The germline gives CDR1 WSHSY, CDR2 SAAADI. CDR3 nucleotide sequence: TGCGCCAGCAGGTCATACGAGCAGTACTTC. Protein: CASRSYEQYF.

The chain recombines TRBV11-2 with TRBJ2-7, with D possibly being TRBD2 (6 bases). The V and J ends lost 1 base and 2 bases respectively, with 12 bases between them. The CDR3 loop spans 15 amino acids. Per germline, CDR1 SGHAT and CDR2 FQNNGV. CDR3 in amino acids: CASSLATGSPYEQYF. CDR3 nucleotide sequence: TGTGCCAGCAGCTTAGCTACCGGGAGCCCCTACGAGCAGTACTTC.

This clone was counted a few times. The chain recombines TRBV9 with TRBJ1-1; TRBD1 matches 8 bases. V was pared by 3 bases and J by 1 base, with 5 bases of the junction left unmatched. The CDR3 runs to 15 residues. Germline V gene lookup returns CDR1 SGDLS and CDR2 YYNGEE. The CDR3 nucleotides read TGTGCCAGCAGCGCTAGGACAGGGAAGAACACTGAAGCTTTCTTT. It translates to CASSARTGKNTEAFF.

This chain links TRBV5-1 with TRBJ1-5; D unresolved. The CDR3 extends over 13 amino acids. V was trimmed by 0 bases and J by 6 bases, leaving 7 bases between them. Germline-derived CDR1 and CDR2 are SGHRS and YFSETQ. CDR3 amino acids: CASSLEGGQPQHF. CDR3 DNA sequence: TGCGCCAGCAGCTTGGAGGGTGGTCAGCCCCAGCATTTT.

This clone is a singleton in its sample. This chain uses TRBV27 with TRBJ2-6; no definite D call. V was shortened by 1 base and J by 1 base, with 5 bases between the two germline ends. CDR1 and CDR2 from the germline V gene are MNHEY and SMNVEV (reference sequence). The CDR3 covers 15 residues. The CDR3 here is CASSLWGSGANVLTF. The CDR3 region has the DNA TGTGCCAGCAGTTTATGGGGTTCTGGGGCCAACGTCCTGACTTTC.